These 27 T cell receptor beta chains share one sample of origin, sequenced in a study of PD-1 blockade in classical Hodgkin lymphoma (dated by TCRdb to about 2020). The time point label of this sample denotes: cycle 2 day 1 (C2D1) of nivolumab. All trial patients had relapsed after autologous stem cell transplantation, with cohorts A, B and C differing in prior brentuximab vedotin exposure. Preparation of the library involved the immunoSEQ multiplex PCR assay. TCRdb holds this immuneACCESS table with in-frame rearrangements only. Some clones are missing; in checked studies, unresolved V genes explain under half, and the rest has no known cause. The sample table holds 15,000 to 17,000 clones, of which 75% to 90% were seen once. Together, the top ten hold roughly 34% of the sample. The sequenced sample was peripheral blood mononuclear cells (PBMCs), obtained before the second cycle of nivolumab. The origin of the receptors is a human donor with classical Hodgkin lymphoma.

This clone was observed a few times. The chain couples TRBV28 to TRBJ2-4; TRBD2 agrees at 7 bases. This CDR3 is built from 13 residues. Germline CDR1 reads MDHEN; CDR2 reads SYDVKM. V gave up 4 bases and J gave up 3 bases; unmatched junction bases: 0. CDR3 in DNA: TGTGCCAGCAGTTGGGGGGGCAAAAACATTCAGTACTTC. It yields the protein CASSWGGKNIQYF.

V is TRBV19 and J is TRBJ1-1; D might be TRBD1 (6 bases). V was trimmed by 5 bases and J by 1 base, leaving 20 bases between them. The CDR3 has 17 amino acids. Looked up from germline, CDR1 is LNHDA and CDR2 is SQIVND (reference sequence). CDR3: CASSAAPQGLANTEAFF. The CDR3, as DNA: TGTGCCAGTAGTGCAGCCCCACAGGGCCTGGCGAACACTGAAGCTTTCTTT.

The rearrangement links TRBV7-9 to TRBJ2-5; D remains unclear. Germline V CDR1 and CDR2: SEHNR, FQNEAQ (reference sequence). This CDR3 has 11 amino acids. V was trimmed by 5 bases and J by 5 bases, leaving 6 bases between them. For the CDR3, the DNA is TGTGCCAGCAGCGGGGTTGAGACCCAGTACTTC. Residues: CASSGVETQYF.

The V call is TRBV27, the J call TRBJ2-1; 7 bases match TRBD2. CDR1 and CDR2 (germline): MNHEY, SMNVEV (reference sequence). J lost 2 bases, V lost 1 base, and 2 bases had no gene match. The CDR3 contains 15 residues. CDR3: CASSLLGRAYNEQFF. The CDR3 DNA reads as TGTGCCAGCAGTTTATTAGGGAGGGCCTACAATGAGCAGTTCTTC.

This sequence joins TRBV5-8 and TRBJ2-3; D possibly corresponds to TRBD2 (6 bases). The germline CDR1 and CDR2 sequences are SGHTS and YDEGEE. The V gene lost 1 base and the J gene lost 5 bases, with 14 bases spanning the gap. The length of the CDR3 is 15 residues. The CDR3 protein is CASSLRLGGGDTQYF. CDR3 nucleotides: TGTGCCAGCAGCTTGAGATTGGGGGGAGGAGATACGCAGTATTTT.

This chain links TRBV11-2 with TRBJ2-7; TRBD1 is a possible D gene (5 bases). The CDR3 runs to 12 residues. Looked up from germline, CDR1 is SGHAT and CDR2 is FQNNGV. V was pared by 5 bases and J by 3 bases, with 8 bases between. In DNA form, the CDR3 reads TGTGCCAGCAGCCCAGACAGCTACGAGCAGTACTTC. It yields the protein CASSPDSYEQYF.

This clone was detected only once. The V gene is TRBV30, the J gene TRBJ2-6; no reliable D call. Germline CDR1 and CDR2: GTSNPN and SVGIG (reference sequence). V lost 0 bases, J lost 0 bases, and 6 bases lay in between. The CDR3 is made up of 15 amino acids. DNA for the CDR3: TGTGCCTGGAGTGTACGGGTCTCTGGGGCCAACGTCCTGACTTTC. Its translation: CAWSVRVSGANVLTF.

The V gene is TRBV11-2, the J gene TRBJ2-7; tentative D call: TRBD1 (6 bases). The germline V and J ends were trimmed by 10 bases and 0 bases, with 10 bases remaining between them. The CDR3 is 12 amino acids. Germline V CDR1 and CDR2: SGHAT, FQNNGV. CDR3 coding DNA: TGTGCCATCCGGGACAACTCCTACGAGCAGTACTTC. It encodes CAIRDNSYEQYF.

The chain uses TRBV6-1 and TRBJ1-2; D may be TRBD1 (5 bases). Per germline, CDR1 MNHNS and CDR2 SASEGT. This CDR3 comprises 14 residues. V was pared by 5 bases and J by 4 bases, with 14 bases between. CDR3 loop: CASSPEGPGYGYTF. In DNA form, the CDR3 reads TGTGCCAGCAGTCCCGAGGGACCGGGCTATGGCTACACCTTC.

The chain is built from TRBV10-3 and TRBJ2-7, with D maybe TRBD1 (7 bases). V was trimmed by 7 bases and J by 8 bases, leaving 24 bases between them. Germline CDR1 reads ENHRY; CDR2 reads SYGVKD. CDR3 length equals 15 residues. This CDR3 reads CAINGAGTESSKQYF. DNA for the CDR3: TGTGCCATCAACGGGGCGGGGACAGAGTCCTCCAAGCAGTACTTC.

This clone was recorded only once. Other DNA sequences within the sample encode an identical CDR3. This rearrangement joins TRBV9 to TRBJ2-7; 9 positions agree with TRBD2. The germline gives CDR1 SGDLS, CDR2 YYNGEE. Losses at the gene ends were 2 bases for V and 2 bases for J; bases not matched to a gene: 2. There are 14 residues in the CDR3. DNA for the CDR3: TGTGCCAGCAGCGTTGGCGGGGGGGCCTACGAGCAGTACTTC. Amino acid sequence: CASSVGGGAYEQYF.

The CDR3 nucleotides are TGTGCCAGCCTGGGACTAGCGGGGGGGGATACGCAGTATTTT. Translating it yields CASLGLAGGDTQYF. The rearrangement uses TRBV2 and TRBJ2-3; 16 bases agree with TRBD2. Germline lookup yields CDR1 SNHLY and CDR2 FYNNEI. The J segment lost 6 bases and the V segment lost 8 bases, leaving 2 bases of the junction unmatched. This CDR3 has 14 residues.

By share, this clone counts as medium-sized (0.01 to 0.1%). The chain's CDR3 is CASSARPRYQETQYF. In nucleotides, the CDR3 is TGTGCCAGCAGCGCCCGTCCGCGATACCAAGAGACCCAGTACTTC. The chain has TRBV5-6 and TRBJ2-5, with D hard to call. CDR3 length: 15 residues. Trimming took off 4 bases at V and 0 bases at J, with 13 bases between the two ends. Germline CDR1 reads SGHDT; CDR2 reads YYEEEE.

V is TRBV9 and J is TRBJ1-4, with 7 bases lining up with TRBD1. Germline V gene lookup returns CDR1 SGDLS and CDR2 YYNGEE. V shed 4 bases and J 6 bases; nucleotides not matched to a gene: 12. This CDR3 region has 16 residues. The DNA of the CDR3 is TGTGCCAGCAGCCCCACGGCAGGGAGGGGGCATGAAAAACTGTTTTTT. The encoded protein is CASSPTAGRGHEKLFF.

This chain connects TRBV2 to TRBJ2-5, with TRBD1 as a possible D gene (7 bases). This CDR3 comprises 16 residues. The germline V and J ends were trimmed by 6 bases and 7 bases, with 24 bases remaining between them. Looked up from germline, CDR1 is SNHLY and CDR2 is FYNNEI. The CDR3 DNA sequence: TGTGCCAGCAGCGGGGGACAGAACTTCCCGAAGGGGACCCAGTACTTC. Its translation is CASSGGQNFPKGTQYF.

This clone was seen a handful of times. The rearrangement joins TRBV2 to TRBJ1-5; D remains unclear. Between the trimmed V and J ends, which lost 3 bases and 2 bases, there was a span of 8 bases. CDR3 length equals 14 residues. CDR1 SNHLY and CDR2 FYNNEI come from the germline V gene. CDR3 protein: CASSEIIGNQPQHF. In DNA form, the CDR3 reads TGTGCCAGCAGTGAGATCATAGGCAATCAGCCCCAGCATTTT.

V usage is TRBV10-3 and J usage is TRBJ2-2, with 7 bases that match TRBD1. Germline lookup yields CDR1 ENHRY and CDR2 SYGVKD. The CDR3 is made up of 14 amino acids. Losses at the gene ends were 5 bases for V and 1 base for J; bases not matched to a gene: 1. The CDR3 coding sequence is TGTGCCATCAGTACAGGGGAGAACACCGGGGAGCTGTTTTTT. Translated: CAISTGENTGELFF.

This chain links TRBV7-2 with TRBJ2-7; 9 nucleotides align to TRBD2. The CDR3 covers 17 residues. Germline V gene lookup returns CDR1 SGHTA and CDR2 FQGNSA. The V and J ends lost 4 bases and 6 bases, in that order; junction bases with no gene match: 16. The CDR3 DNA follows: TGTGCCAGCAGCTCCGCCGTCCCCTTAGCGGGAGTATCCGAGCAGTACTTC. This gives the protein CASSSAVPLAGVSEQYF.

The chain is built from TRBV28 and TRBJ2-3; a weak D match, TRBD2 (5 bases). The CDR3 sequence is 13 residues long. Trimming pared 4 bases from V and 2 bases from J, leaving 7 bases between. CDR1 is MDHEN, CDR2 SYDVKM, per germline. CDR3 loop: CASSSGNTDTQYF. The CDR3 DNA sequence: TGTGCCAGCAGTTCGGGGAACACAGATACGCAGTATTTT.

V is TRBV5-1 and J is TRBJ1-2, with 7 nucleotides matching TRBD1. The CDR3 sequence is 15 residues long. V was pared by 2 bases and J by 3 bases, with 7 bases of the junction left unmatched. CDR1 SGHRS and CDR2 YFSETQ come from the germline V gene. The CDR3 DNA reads TGCGCCAGCAGCTTCACGCGGACAGGCGACTATGGCTACACCTTC. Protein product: CASSFTRTGDYGYTF.

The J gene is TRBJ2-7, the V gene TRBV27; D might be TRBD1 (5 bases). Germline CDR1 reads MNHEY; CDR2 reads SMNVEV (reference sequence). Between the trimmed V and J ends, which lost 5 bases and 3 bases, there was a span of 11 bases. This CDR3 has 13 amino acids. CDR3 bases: TGTGCCAGCAGTACTCGGCAGGGCTACGAGCAGTACTTC. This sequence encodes CASSTRQGYEQYF.

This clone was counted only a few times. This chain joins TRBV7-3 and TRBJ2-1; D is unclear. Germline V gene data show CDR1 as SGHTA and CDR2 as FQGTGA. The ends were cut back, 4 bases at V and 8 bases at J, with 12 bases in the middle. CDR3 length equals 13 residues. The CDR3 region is CASSSLIVDEQFF. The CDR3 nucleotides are TGTGCCAGCAGCTCGCTTATAGTGGATGAGCAGTTCTTC.

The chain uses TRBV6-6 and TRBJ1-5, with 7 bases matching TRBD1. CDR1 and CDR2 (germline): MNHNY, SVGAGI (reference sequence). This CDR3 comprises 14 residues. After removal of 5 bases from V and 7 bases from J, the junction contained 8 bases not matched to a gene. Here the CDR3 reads CASSQGDSLQPQHF. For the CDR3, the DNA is TGTGCCAGCAGTCAAGGGGACAGTCTCCAGCCCCAGCATTTT.

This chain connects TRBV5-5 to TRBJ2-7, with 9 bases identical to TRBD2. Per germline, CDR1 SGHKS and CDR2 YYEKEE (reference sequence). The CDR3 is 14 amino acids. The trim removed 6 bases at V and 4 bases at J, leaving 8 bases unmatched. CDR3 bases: TGTGCCAGCATACTTTCTAGCGGGAATTACGAGCAGTACTTC. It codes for CASILSSGNYEQYF. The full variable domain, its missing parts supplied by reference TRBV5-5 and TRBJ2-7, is DAGVTQSPTHLIKTRGQQVTLRCSPISGHKSVSWYQQVLGQGPQFIFQYYEKEERGRGNFPDRFSARQFPNYSSELNVNALLLGDSALYLCASILSSGNYEQYFGPGTRLTVT.

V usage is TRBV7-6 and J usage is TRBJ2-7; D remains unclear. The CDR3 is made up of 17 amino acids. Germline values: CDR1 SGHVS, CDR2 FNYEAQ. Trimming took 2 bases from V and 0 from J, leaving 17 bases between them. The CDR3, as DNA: TGTGCCAGCAGCTTACTTTCATCAACGGCGAGCTCCTACGAGCAGTACTTC. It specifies CASSLLSSTASSYEQYF.

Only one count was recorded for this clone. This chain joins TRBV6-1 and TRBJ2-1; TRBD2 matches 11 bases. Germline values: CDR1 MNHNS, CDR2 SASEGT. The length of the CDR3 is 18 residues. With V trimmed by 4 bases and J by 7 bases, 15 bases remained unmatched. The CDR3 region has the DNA TGTGCCAGCAGTGGGTTAGCGGGGGGGCCTGCCGGGCCGAATGAGCAGTTCTTC. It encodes CASSGLAGGPAGPNEQFF.

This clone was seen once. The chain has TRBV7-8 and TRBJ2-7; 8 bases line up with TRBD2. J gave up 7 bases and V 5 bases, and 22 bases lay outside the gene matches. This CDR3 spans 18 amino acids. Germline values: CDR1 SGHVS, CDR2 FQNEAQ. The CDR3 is CASSPGPSSGSPSGEQYF. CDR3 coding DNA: TGTGCCAGCAGCCCAGGGCCCTCTAGCGGGTCCCCTTCGGGGGAGCAGTACTTC.